This T cell receptor (beta chain) derives from a study of beta chain features in type 1 diabetes. The sequenced template was cDNA made from the entire isolated RNA. The repertoire was sequenced with immunoSEQ multiplex PCR; TCRdb's copy has only in-frame clones and lacks some. The sample has some 150,000 clones, roughly 10% seen once. Findings and caveats of the study: Researchers report that Type 1 diabetes patients had moderately but significantly shorter TCRB CDR3s across all four CD4+ subsets.

Germline loops: CDR1 SGHVS, CDR2 FQNEAQ. This CDR3 contains 12 residues. V lost 6 bases to trimming and J lost 4 bases; unmatched junction nucleotides: 1. Notes on this clone: The antigen remains unidentified.

The source of this sequence is a woman between 40 and 50 years old in good health. This chain links TRBV7-8 with TRBJ2-3; 7 bases map to TRBD2. Sequencing used central memory CD4+ T cells from blood. For the CDR3, the DNA is TGTGCCAGCAGGACTAGCTCAGATACGCAGTATTTT. This sequence encodes CASRTSSDTQYF.